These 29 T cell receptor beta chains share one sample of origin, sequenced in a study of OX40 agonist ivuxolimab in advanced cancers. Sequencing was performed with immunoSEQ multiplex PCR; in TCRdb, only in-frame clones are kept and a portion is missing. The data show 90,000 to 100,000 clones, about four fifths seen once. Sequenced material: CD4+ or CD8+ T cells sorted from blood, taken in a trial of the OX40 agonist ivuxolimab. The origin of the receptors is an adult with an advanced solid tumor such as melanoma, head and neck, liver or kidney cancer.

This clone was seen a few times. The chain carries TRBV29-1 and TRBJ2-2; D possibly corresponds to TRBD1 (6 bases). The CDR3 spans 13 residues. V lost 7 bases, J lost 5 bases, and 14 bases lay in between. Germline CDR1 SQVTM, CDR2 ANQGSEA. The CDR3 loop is CSGEQGPTGELFF. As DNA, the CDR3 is TGCAGCGGGGAACAGGGTCCTACCGGGGAGCTGTTTTTT.

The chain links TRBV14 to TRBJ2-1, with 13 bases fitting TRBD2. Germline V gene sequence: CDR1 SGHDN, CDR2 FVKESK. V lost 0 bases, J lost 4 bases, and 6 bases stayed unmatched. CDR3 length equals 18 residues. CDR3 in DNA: TGTGCCAGCAGCCAAGACGAGACTAGCGGGAGGTTGTACAATGAGCAGTTCTTC. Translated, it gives CASSQDETSGRLYNEQFF.

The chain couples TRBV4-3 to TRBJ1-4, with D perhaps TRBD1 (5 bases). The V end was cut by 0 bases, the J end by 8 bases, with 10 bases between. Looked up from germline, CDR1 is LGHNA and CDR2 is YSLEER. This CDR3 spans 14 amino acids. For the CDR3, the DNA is TGCGCCAGCAGCCAAGACAGGGTCAGGGAAAAACTGTTTTTT. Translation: CASSQDRVREKLFF.

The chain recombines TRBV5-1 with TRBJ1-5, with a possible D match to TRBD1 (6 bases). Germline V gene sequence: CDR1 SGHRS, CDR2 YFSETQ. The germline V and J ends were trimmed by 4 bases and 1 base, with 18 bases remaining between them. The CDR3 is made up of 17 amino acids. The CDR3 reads CASSDTGCGSSNQPQHF. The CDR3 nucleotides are TGCGCCAGCAGCGATACAGGGTGTGGTTCAAGCAATCAGCCCCAGCATTTT.

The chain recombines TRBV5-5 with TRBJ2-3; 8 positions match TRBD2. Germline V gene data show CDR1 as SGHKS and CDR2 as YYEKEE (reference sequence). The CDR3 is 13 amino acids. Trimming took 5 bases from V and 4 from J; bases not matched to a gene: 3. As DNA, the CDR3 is TGTGCCAGCAGGATGGGACTAGCAGATACGCAGTATTTT. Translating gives CASRMGLADTQYF.

This chain's CDR3 is CASSDSHRGEAFF. The CDR3 nucleotides are TGTGCCAGCAGTGATAGCCACAGGGGTGAAGCTTTCTTT. The rearrangement uses TRBV6-6 and TRBJ1-1, with 7 bases matching TRBD1. This CDR3 has 13 amino acids. V was clipped by 5 bases and J by 7 bases; unmatched bases: 7. Germline V CDR1 and CDR2: MNHNY, SVGAGI (reference sequence).

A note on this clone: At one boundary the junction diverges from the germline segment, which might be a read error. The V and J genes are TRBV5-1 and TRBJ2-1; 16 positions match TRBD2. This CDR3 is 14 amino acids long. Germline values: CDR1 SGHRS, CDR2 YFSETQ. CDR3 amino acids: CASSLAGLAGGLVF. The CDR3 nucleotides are TGCGCCAGCAGCTTGGCGGGACTAGCGGGGGGGCTGGTCTTC.

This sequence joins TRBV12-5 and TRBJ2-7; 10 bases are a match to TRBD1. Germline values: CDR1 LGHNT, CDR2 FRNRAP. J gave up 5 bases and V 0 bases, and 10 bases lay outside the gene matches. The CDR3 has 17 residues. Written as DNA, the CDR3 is TGTGCTAGTGGTTTGGTACATCTGGGACAGGGGCAGGACGAGCAGTACTTC. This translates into CASGLVHLGQGQDEQYF.

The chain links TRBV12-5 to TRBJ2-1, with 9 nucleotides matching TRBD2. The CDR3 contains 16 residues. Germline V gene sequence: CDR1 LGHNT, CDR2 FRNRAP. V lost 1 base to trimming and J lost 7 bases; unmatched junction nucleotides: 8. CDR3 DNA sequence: TGTGCTAGTGGTTTGGGTCTTCGACTAGCGGAGAATGAGCAGTTCTTC. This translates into CASGLGLRLAENEQFF.

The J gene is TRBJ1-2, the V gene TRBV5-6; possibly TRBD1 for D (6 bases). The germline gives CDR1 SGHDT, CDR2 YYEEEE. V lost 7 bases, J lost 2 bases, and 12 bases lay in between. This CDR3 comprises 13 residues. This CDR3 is CASGGPGNYGYTF. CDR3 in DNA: TGTGCCAGCGGGGGCCCGGGGAACTATGGCTACACCTTC.

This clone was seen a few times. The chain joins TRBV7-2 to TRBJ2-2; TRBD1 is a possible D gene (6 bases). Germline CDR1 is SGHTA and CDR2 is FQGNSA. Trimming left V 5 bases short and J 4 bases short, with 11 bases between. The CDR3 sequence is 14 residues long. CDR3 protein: CASSHRVTTGELFF. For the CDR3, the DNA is TGTGCCAGCAGCCACAGGGTTACCACCGGGGAGCTGTTTTTT.

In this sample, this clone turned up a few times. CDR3 in amino acids: CASSEQGLADTGELFF. CDR3 bases: TGTGCCAGCAGTGAACAAGGACTAGCCGACACCGGGGAGCTGTTTTTT. The rearrangement uses TRBV28 and TRBJ2-2, with 8 bases matching TRBD2. V gave up 5 bases and J gave up 3 bases; unmatched junction bases: 8. This CDR3 has 16 amino acids. Germline V gene data show CDR1 as MDHEN and CDR2 as SYDVKM.

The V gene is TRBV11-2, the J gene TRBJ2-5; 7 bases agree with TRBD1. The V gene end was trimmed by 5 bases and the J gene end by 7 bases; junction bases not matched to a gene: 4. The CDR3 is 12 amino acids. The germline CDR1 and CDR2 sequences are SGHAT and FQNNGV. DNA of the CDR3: TGTGCCAGCAGCAAGGGACAGAGGACCCAGTACTTC. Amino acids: CASSKGQRTQYF. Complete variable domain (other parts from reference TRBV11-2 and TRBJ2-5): EAGVAQSPRYKIIEKRQSVAFWCNPISGHATLYWYQQILGQGPKLLIQFQNNGVVDDSQLPKDRFSAERLKGVDSTLKIQPAKLEDSAVYLCASSKGQRTQYFGPGTRLLVL.

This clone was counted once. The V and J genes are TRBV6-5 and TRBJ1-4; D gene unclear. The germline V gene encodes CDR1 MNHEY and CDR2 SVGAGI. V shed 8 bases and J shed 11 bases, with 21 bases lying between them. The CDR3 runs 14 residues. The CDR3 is CASSPPGSTRKLFF. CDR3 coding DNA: TGTGCCAGCTCGCCTCCGGGGTCGACGAGGAAACTGTTTTTT.

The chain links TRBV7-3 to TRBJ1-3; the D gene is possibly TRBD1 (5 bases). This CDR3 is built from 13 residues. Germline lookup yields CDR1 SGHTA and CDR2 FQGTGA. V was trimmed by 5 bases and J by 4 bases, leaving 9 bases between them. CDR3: CASSLGPGNTIYF. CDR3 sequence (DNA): TGTGCCAGCAGCCTGGGGCCCGGAAACACCATATATTTT.

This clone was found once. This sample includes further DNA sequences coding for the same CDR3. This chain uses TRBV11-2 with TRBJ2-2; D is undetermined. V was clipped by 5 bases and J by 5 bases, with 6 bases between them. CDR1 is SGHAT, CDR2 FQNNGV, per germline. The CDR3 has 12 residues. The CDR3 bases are TGTGCCAGCAGCGTCGGTACCGGGGAGCTGTTTTTT. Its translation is CASSVGTGELFF.

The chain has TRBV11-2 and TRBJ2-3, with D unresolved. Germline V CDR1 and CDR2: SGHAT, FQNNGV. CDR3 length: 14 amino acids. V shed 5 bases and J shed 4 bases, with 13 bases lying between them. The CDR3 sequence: CASSLRVVADTQYF. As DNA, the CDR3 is TGTGCCAGCAGCCTGCGCGTAGTAGCAGATACGCAGTATTTT.

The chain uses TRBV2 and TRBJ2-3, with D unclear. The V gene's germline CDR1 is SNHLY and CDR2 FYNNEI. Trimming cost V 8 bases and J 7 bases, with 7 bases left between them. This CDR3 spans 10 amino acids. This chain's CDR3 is CASGTNTQYF. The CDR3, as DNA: TGTGCCAGCGGAACCAATACGCAGTATTTT.

CDR3: CASSESARGGAQYF. The CDR3 DNA reads as TGCGCCAGCAGTGAGTCGGCGCGAGGAGGGGCCCAGTACTTC. The J gene is TRBJ2-5, the V gene TRBV10-1; D possibly corresponds to TRBD2 (6 bases). This CDR3 has 14 amino acids. Trimming stripped 0 bases from V and 9 bases from J, with 14 bases between. Per germline, CDR1 WNHNN and CDR2 SYGVQD (reference sequence).

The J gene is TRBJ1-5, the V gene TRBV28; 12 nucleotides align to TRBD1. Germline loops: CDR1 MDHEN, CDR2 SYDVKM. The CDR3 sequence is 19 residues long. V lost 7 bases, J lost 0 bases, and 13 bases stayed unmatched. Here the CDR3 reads CASTPGGQGAQNSNQPQHF. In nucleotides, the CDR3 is TGTGCCAGCACCCCCGGGGGACAGGGGGCCCAAAATAGCAATCAGCCCCAGCATTTT.

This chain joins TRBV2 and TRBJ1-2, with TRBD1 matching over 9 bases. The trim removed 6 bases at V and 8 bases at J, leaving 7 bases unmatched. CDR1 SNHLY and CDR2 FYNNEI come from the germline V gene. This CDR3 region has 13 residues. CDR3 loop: CASSPQGANGYTF. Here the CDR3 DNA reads TGTGCCAGCAGCCCACAGGGGGCGAACGGCTACACCTTC.

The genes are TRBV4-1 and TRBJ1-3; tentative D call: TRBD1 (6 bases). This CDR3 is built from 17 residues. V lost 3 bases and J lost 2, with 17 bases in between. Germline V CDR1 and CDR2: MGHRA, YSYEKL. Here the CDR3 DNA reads TGCGCCAGCAGCCAGAGCGGAACAGGGTTGGCTGGAAACACCATATATTTT. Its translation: CASSQSGTGLAGNTIYF.

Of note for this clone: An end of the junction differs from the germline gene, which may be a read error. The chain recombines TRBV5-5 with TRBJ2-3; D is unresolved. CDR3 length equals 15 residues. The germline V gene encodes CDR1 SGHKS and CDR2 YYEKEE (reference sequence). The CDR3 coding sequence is TGTACCAGCACCTCCGTAGGGCCTCGCACAGATACGCAGTATTTT. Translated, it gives CTSTSVGPRTDTQYF.

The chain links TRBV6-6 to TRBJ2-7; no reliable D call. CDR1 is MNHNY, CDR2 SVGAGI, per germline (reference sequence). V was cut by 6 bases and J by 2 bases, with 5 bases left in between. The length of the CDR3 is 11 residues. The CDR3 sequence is CASRNPYEQYF. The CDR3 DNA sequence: TGTGCCAGCAGGAATCCCTACGAGCAGTACTTC.

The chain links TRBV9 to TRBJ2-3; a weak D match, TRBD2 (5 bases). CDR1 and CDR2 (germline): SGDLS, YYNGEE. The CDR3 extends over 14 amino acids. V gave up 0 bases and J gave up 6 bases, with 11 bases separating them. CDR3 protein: CASSVASHPDTQYF. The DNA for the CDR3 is TGTGCCAGCAGCGTAGCTAGCCATCCGGATACGCAGTATTTT.

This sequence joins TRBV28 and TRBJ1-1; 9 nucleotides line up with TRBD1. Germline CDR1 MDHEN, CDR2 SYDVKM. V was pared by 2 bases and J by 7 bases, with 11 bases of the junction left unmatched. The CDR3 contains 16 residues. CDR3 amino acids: CASSLLTHRGHNEAFF. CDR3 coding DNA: TGTGCCAGCAGTTTACTCACTCACAGGGGGCATAATGAAGCTTTCTTT.

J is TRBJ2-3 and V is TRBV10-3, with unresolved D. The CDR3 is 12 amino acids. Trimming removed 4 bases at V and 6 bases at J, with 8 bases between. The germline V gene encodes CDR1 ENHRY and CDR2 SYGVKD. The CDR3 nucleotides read TGTGCCATCAGTGTCGGGTTGGATACGCAGTATTTT. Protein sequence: CAISVGLDTQYF.

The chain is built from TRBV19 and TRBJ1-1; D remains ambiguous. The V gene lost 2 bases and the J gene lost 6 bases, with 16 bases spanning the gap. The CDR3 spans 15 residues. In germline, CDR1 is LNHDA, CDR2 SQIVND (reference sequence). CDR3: CASSIPGSRSSEAFF. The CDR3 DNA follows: TGTGCCAGTAGTATACCGGGATCCCGGAGCTCTGAAGCTTTCTTT.

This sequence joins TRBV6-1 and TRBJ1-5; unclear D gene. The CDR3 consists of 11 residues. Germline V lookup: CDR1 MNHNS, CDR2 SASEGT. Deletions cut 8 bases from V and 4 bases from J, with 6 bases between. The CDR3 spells CASQENQPQHF. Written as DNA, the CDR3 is TGTGCCAGCCAGGAAAATCAGCCCCAGCATTTT.